This T cell receptor beta chain appears in the sequencing data of a study of graft-versus-host responses after intestinal transplantation. Study-wide background: Isolated intestinal, liver-intestinal, or multivisceral transplants were what recipients had. The recipients all started with anti-thymocyte globulin induction and then took tacrolimus and steroids for three to four years.

TCRdb keeps only in-frame clones here, not all; method: immunoSEQ multiplex PCR. This table holds about 15,000 clones, 55% to 75% found once. The authors processed graft tissue to release intraepithelial and lamina propria lymphocytes. Germline CDR1 and CDR2: SGHRS and YFSETQ. V shed 3 bases, J shed 7 bases, and the junction held 7 bases outside the gene matches. The CDR3 contains 15 residues. This clone was counted a few times. Antigen specificity is unknown. Study findings and constraints: The study found high graft-versus-host to host-versus-graft clonal ratios in allografts of patients with graft-donor T cell macrochimerism. GvH clones surfaced in recipient marrow, some emerging earlier in ileum or blood.

The clonotype was recovered from a human patient who received an intestinal transplant, so some T cells may come from the graft donor. The chain links TRBV5-1 to TRBJ1-6; 7 positions match TRBD1. Source: ileum tissue, taken approximately 690 days after intestinal transplantation. CDR3 sequence: CASSYSGTENSPLHF. For the CDR3, the DNA is TGCGCCAGCAGCTATTCCGGGACAGAAAATTCACCCCTCCACTTT.